This paragraph reports one T cell receptor (beta chain). What it binds is unknown. The PCR was carried out with 60 Vbeta primers and 13 Jbeta primers. Using immunoSEQ multiplex PCR, the repertoire was profiled, and TCRdb retains in-frame clones only, with some absent. This table holds roughly 65,000 clones. The source of the sample is a study of cytomegalovirus exposure and HLA in healthy donors. The germline CDR1 and CDR2 sequences are SGHTA and FQGNSA. Trimming took 4 bases from V and 3 from J; bases not matched to a gene: 3. This CDR3 is built from 15 residues. General study points: Relative to the approximately 700-donor mean, N-insertions were reportedly fewer in an Asian-associated ancestry cluster in a later analysis. Owing to their indistinguishability, certain V segments, notably TRBV6-2 and TRBV6-3, were excluded.

Sequencing input: PBMCs. The chain employs TRBV7-2 and TRBJ2-3; 11 nucleotides agree with TRBD2. The clonotype originates from a boy younger than 18 in good health and CMV-seronegative. In DNA, the CDR3 is TGTGCCAGCAGCTCGCTAGCGGGGGGAACAGATACGCAGTATTTT. Its translation: CASSSLAGGTDTQYF.